These T cell receptor beta chains were read from a single sample in a study of blood T cell repertoires in COVID-19. Sequencing was performed with immunoSEQ multiplex PCR; in TCRdb, only in-frame clones are kept and a portion is missing. In the table there are fewer than 200,000 clones, roughly 79% of which are singletons. Sequenced input: peripheral blood. The source is a woman aged 40 to 50 with COVID-19, enrolled during active disease. Each CDR3 is given with its conserved first and last residue. D genes are given only for firm matches. Only part of the rows carry a size: once, few, many, or a class if the clone is expanded.

d_call: TRBD1
clone_size: .
j_call: TRBJ2-1
v_call: TRBV29-1
cdr3_length: 12
cdr3_nt: TGCAGTAGACAGGGGTATGGCAATGAGCAGTTCTTC
cdr3_aa: CSRQGYGNEQFF

d_call: TRBD2
clone_size: .
j_call: TRBJ2-1
v_call: TRBV7-8
cdr3_length: 13
cdr3_nt: TGTGCCAGCAGCCTATCGGTGGGGGGGAAGCAGTTCTTC
cdr3_aa: CASSLSVGGKQFF

d_call: TRBD2
clone_size: .
j_call: TRBJ2-7
v_call: TRBV10-3
cdr3_length: 14
cdr3_nt: TGTGCCATTGGACCTAGCGGGAGGTCCTACGAGCAGTACTTC
cdr3_aa: CAIGPSGRSYEQYF

d_call: .
clone_size: many
j_call: TRBJ2-7
v_call: TRBV29-1
cdr3_length: 12
cdr3_nt: TGCAGCGTTGTAGACGGTTCCTTCGAGCAGTACTTC
cdr3_aa: CSVVDGSFEQYF

d_call: TRBD1
clone_size: .
j_call: TRBJ1-4
v_call: TRBV28
cdr3_length: 15
cdr3_nt: TGTGCCAGCCAAGGACAGGGGGTCACTAATGAAAAACTGTTTTTT
cdr3_aa: CASQGQGVTNEKLFF

d_call: TRBD2
clone_size: .
j_call: TRBJ2-5
v_call: TRBV7-9
cdr3_length: 16
cdr3_nt: TGTGCCAGCACCCCCGGGGGGGAGGACTACCAAGAGACCCAGTACTTC
cdr3_aa: CASTPGGEDYQETQYF

d_call: TRBD2
clone_size: .
j_call: TRBJ2-5
v_call: TRBV7-9
cdr3_length: 15
cdr3_nt: TGTGCCAGCAGCGGGGGGACTAGAACTAAAGAGACCCAGTACTTC
cdr3_aa: CASSGGTRTKETQYF

d_call: .
clone_size: .
j_call: TRBJ1-6
v_call: TRBV5-6
cdr3_length: 14
cdr3_nt: TGTGCCAGCAGCTTTGGGCAGATTAATTCACCCCTCCACTTT
cdr3_aa: CASSFGQINSPLHF

d_call: .
clone_size: .
j_call: TRBJ2-1
v_call: TRBV7-9
cdr3_length: 14
cdr3_nt: TGTGCCAGCAGCTATGAGAGCTCCTACAATGAGCAGTTCTTC
cdr3_aa: CASSYESSYNEQFF

d_call: TRBD1
clone_size: .
j_call: TRBJ1-5
v_call: TRBV28
cdr3_length: 15
cdr3_nt: TGTGCCAGCAGGGACGGGACAGGGGGTCGTCAGCCCCAGCATTTT
cdr3_aa: CASRDGTGGRQPQHF

d_call: TRBD1
clone_size: .
j_call: TRBJ1-1
v_call: TRBV5-1
cdr3_length: 14
cdr3_nt: TGCGCCAGCAGCTCCTCTGACAGGGGAACTGAAGCTTTCTTT
cdr3_aa: CASSSSDRGTEAFF

d_call: TRBD1
clone_size: .
j_call: TRBJ1-4
v_call: TRBV7-9
cdr3_length: 14
cdr3_nt: TGTGCCAGCAGCTCCCGACAGGGGAATGAAAAACTGTTTTTT
cdr3_aa: CASSSRQGNEKLFF

d_call: .
clone_size: .
j_call: TRBJ2-1
v_call: TRBV11-2
cdr3_length: 11
cdr3_nt: TGTGCCAGCAGCTCCCTCGGGAGCGAGCTCTTC
cdr3_aa: CASSSLGSELF

d_call: TRBD2
clone_size: .
j_call: TRBJ2-7
v_call: TRBV5-6
cdr3_length: 14
cdr3_nt: TGTGCCAGCAGCTTGCTAGCGGGAGTGAATGAGCAGTACTTC
cdr3_aa: CASSLLAGVNEQYF

d_call: .
clone_size: .
j_call: TRBJ1-4
v_call: TRBV28
cdr3_length: 10
cdr3_nt: TGTGCCAGCGGCAGGGGAAAACTGTTTTTT
cdr3_aa: CASGRGKLFF

d_call: TRBD2
clone_size: .
j_call: TRBJ2-1
v_call: TRBV7-9
cdr3_length: 14
cdr3_nt: TGTGCCAGCAGCCGCGGGAGAGAGAGGAATGAGCAGTTCTTC
cdr3_aa: CASSRGRERNEQFF

d_call: .
clone_size: .
j_call: TRBJ2-1
v_call: TRBV11-2
cdr3_length: 14
cdr3_nt: TGTGCCAGCAGCCCGGGGAACTCCTACAATGAGCAGTTCTTC
cdr3_aa: CASSPGNSYNEQFF

d_call: TRBD1
clone_size: .
j_call: TRBJ1-3
v_call: TRBV7-2
cdr3_length: 15
cdr3_nt: TGTGCCAGCAGCGGACAGGGATACTCTGGAAACACCATATATTTT
cdr3_aa: CASSGQGYSGNTIYF

d_call: .
clone_size: .
j_call: TRBJ2-7
v_call: TRBV19
cdr3_length: 13
cdr3_nt: TGTGCCAGTAGTTTCGGGGGACTCTACGAGCAGTACTTC
cdr3_aa: CASSFGGLYEQYF

d_call: TRBD1
clone_size: once
j_call: TRBJ1-6
v_call: TRBV19
cdr3_length: 15
cdr3_nt: TGTGCCAGTAGTGCCTCCGGGACAGGGAATTCACCCCTCCACTTT
cdr3_aa: CASSASGTGNSPLHF

d_call: .
clone_size: once
j_call: TRBJ1-2
v_call: TRBV10-3
cdr3_length: 13
cdr3_nt: TGTGCCAAGAGCAGGGAACATAACTATGGCTACACCTTC
cdr3_aa: CAKSREHNYGYTF

d_call: TRBD1
clone_size: .
j_call: TRBJ1-2
v_call: TRBV9
cdr3_length: 14
cdr3_nt: TGTGCCAGCAGCGCTGGACAGGGATTGGGTGGCTACACCTTC
cdr3_aa: CASSAGQGLGGYTF

d_call: .
clone_size: .
j_call: TRBJ1-5
v_call: TRBV6-7
cdr3_length: 13
cdr3_nt: TGTGCCAGCACTCGAAACAGGGATCAGCCCCAGCATTTT
cdr3_aa: CASTRNRDQPQHF

d_call: .
clone_size: .
j_call: TRBJ2-4
v_call: TRBV19
cdr3_length: 14
cdr3_nt: TGTGCCAGTAACGAGGACAGCCTCAAAAACATTCAGTACTTC
cdr3_aa: CASNEDSLKNIQYF

d_call: TRBD2
clone_size: .
j_call: TRBJ2-5
v_call: TRBV9
cdr3_length: 13
cdr3_nt: TGTGCCAGCAGCGCGGGGGGGGAAGAGACCCAGTACTTC
cdr3_aa: CASSAGGEETQYF

d_call: .
clone_size: .
j_call: TRBJ2-1
v_call: TRBV27
cdr3_length: 13
cdr3_nt: TGTGCCAGCAGTGCACAATTAAGCAATGAGCAGTTCTTC
cdr3_aa: CASSAQLSNEQFF

d_call: TRBD1
clone_size: .
j_call: TRBJ1-2
v_call: TRBV2
cdr3_length: 12
cdr3_nt: TGTGCCAGCACCCGACAGGGACGAGGCTACACCTTC
cdr3_aa: CASTRQGRGYTF

d_call: TRBD2
clone_size: .
j_call: TRBJ2-3
v_call: TRBV10-1
cdr3_length: 16
cdr3_nt: TGCGCCAGCACCCCCTGGGCGCGGGAGGGTGGGGATACGCAGTATTTT
cdr3_aa: CASTPWAREGGDTQYF

d_call: .
clone_size: .
j_call: TRBJ1-5
v_call: TRBV7-8
cdr3_length: 12
cdr3_nt: TGTGCCAGCAGCTTGGAGACAGGCCCCCAGCATTTT
cdr3_aa: CASSLETGPQHF

d_call: .
clone_size: few
j_call: TRBJ1-5
v_call: TRBV7-2
cdr3_length: 13
cdr3_nt: TGTGCCAGCAGCGTTACGCGGAGTCAGCCCCAGCATTTT
cdr3_aa: CASSVTRSQPQHF

d_call: TRBD1
clone_size: .
j_call: TRBJ1-1
v_call: TRBV18
cdr3_length: 16
cdr3_nt: TGTGCCAGCTCACCACGGACAGGCGCCACCCTCACTGAAGCTTTCTTT
cdr3_aa: CASSPRTGATLTEAFF

d_call: TRBD2
clone_size: few
j_call: TRBJ2-1
v_call: TRBV11-2
cdr3_length: 16
cdr3_nt: TGTGCCAGCAGCTTAGTTCTAGCGGTCTCCTACAATGAGCAGTTCTTC
cdr3_aa: CASSLVLAVSYNEQFF

d_call: .
clone_size: .
j_call: TRBJ1-1
v_call: TRBV27
cdr3_length: 13
cdr3_nt: TGTGCCAGCAGCTACCAGGGTGCCACTGAAGCTTTCTTT
cdr3_aa: CASSYQGATEAFF

d_call: TRBD1
clone_size: .
j_call: TRBJ2-5
v_call: TRBV7-8
cdr3_length: 16
cdr3_nt: TGTGCCAGCAGCTTAGTGGGGACAGGGAATTTAGAGACCCAGTACTTC
cdr3_aa: CASSLVGTGNLETQYF

d_call: TRBD1
clone_size: .
j_call: TRBJ2-3
v_call: TRBV14
cdr3_length: 17
cdr3_nt: TGTGCCAGCAGCCAAGACATGGGACAGGGATTAACAGATACGCAGTATTTT
cdr3_aa: CASSQDMGQGLTDTQYF

d_call: TRBD2
clone_size: .
j_call: TRBJ2-1
v_call: TRBV2
cdr3_length: 15
cdr3_nt: TGTGCCAGCAGTGAGCTAGCGGGGGGAGTCAATGAGCAGTTCTTC
cdr3_aa: CASSELAGGVNEQFF

d_call: .
clone_size: .
j_call: TRBJ2-2
v_call: TRBV10-3
cdr3_length: 15
cdr3_nt: TGTGCCATCAGTGAGTCATCAGGGTTCACCGGGGAGCTGTTTTTT
cdr3_aa: CAISESSGFTGELFF

d_call: TRBD1
clone_size: .
j_call: TRBJ1-5
v_call: TRBV2
cdr3_length: 16
cdr3_nt: TGTGCCAGCAGTGATAATCCGGGACAGGTTAATCAGCCCCAGCATTTT
cdr3_aa: CASSDNPGQVNQPQHF

d_call: TRBD1
clone_size: .
j_call: TRBJ1-6
v_call: TRBV30
cdr3_length: 21
cdr3_nt: TGTGCCTGGAGTGTGGCTAGGGGAAAAGTCGCGCAGGGGGCGCGGAATTCACCCCTCCACTTT
cdr3_aa: CAWSVARGKVAQGARNSPLHF

d_call: .
clone_size: .
j_call: TRBJ1-3
v_call: TRBV3-1/TRBV3-2
cdr3_length: 15
cdr3_nt: TGTGCCAGCAGCCTTCTTCCGCCGGTCGGAAACACCATATATTTT
cdr3_aa: CASSLLPPVGNTIYF

d_call: .
clone_size: .
j_call: TRBJ1-1
v_call: TRBV2
cdr3_length: 10
cdr3_nt: TGTGCCAGCAGCTCAGGTAGAGCTTTCTTT
cdr3_aa: CASSSGRAFF

d_call: TRBD1
clone_size: .
j_call: TRBJ2-7
v_call: TRBV5-1
cdr3_length: 14
cdr3_nt: TGCGCCAGCAGCATCGGGACAGGGCTTAAAGAGCAGTACTTC
cdr3_aa: CASSIGTGLKEQYF

d_call: TRBD2
clone_size: .
j_call: TRBJ2-5
v_call: TRBV19
cdr3_length: 16
cdr3_nt: TGTGCCAGTAGTATTGCCCCCCGACCGGGGAGGGTGACCCAGTACTTC
cdr3_aa: CASSIAPRPGRVTQYF

d_call: TRBD1
clone_size: .
j_call: TRBJ2-2
v_call: TRBV9
cdr3_length: 15
cdr3_nt: TGTGCCAGCAGCCCCACAGGGGCCCACACCGGGGAGCTGTTTTTT
cdr3_aa: CASSPTGAHTGELFF

d_call: TRBD1
clone_size: .
j_call: TRBJ1-2
v_call: TRBV7-8
cdr3_length: 14
cdr3_nt: TGTGCCAGCAGCCCACCTCGGACAGGGGCTGGCTACACCTTC
cdr3_aa: CASSPPRTGAGYTF

d_call: TRBD1
clone_size: .
j_call: TRBJ2-3
v_call: TRBV6-5
cdr3_length: 12
cdr3_nt: TGTGCCAGCAGGAAGGGGGCAGTTACGCAGTATTTT
cdr3_aa: CASRKGAVTQYF

d_call: .
clone_size: .
j_call: TRBJ2-4
v_call: TRBV5-1
cdr3_length: 15
cdr3_nt: TGCGCCAGCAGCTTGGCCCTGACAGGTGAAAACATTCAGTACTTC
cdr3_aa: CASSLALTGENIQYF

d_call: .
clone_size: .
j_call: TRBJ2-2
v_call: TRBV2
cdr3_length: 13
cdr3_nt: TGTGCCAGCACCTGGGCAGTGACCGGGGAGCTGTTTTTT
cdr3_aa: CASTWAVTGELFF

d_call: .
clone_size: .
j_call: TRBJ1-5
v_call: TRBV7-8
cdr3_length: 15
cdr3_nt: TGTGCCAGCAGCCCAAGGGGGGGTGGGGATCAGCCCCAGCATTTT
cdr3_aa: CASSPRGGGDQPQHF

d_call: .
clone_size: .
j_call: TRBJ2-7
v_call: TRBV20-1
cdr3_length: 11
cdr3_nt: TGCAGTGCTAGTGACATCCACGAGCAGTACTTC
cdr3_aa: CSASDIHEQYF

d_call: TRBD1
clone_size: .
j_call: TRBJ2-7
v_call: TRBV6-5
cdr3_length: 14
cdr3_nt: TGTGCCAGCAGAAAACCACAGGGGGTGTACGAGCAGTACTTC
cdr3_aa: CASRKPQGVYEQYF

d_call: .
clone_size: .
j_call: TRBJ2-7
v_call: TRBV10-2
cdr3_length: 14
cdr3_nt: TGCGCCAGCAGTGAAGGGGGAGGGCCGTTCGAGCAGTACTTC
cdr3_aa: CASSEGGGPFEQYF